Listed here is a single TCR beta chain. The sample originates from a study of T cell changes during pregnancy in multiple sclerosis. Trimming left V 10 bases short and J 4 bases short, with 16 bases between. Per the germline V gene, CDR1 is ENHRY and CDR2 is SYGVKD. The CDR3 consists of 14 residues. Here immunoSEQ multiplex PCR was the method, and the copy in TCRdb shows in-frame clones only, minus some. The repertoire has around 75,000 clones, about 91% of them found once; the top ten carry about 0.31%. The receptor was derived from a female donor in good health, enrolled as a control in a pregnancy study. Sequenced material: CD4+ T cells from peripheral blood mononuclear cells, taken in the third trimester of pregnancy. The chain joins TRBV10-3 to TRBJ1-4; tentative D call: TRBD1 (5 bases). The CDR3 reads CATQPGVHNEKLFF. CDR3 sequence (DNA): TGTGCCACCCAACCGGGGGTGCATAATGAAAAACTGTTTTTT.